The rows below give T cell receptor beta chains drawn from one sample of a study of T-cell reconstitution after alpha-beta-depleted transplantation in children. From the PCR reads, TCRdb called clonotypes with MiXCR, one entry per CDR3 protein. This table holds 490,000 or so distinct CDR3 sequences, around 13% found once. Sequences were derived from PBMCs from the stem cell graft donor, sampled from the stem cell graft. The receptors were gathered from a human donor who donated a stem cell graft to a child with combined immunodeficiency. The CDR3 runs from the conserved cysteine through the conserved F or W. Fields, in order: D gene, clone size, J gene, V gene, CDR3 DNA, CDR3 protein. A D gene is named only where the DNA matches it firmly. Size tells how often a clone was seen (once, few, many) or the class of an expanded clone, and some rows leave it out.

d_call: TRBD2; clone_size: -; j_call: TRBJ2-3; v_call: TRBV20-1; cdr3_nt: TGCAGTGCTAGAGCTTCGCGGGAGCGGGCAGATACGCAGTATTTT; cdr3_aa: CSARASRERADTQYF
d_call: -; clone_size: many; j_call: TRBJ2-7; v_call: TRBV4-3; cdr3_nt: TGCGCCAGCAGCCAAGATGGGGGGACGGACTCCTACGAGCAGTACTTC; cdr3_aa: CASSQDGGTDSYEQYF
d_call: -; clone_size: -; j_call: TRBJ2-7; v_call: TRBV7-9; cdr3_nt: TGTGCCAGTAAACAGGGTCGCTCCTACGAGCAGTACTTC; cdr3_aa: CASKQGRSYEQYF
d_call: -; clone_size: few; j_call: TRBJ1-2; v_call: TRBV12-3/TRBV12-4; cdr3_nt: TGTGCCAGCACTACGCTGGGGGGGGTAGTCTACTATGGCTACACCTTC; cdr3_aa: CASTTLGGVVYYGYTF
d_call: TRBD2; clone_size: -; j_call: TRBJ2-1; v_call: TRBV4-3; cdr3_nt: TGCGCCAGCAGCCAAGATACTAGCGGGGTCGATGAGCAGTTCTTC; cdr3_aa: CASSQDTSGVDEQFF
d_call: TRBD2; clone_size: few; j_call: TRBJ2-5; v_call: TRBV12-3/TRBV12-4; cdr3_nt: TGTGCCAGCAGCCTCTTGCGGGGGGGGGAGACCCAGTACTTC; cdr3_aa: CASSLLRGGETQYF
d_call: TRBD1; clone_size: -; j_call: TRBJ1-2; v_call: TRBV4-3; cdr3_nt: TGCGCCAGCAGCCAAGGGACAGGGAACTATGGCTACACCTTC; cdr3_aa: CASSQGTGNYGYTF
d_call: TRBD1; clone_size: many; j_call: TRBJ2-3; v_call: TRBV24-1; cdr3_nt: TGTGCCACCAGTGATTATTCCAGGGGGACAGATACGCAGTATTTT; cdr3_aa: CATSDYSRGTDTQYF
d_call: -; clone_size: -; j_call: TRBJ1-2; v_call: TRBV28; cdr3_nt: TGTGCCAGCAGTTCTCCGGGTGGCTACACCTTC; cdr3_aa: CASSSPGGYTF
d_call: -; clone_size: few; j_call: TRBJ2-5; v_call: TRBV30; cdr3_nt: TGTGCCTGGAGTGTAGAACCACCCCCGGAGACCCAGTACTTC; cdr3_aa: CAWSVEPPPETQYF
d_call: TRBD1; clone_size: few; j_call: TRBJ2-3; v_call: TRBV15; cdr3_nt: TGTGCCACCAGCAGAGTCCCGGGACAGGGTACTGATACGCAGTATTTT; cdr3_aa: CATSRVPGQGTDTQYF
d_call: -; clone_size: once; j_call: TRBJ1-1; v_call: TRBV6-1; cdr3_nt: TGTGCCAGCAGTGAAGCGCGGAGCAGGAACACTGAAGCTTTCTTT; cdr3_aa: CASSEARSRNTEAFF
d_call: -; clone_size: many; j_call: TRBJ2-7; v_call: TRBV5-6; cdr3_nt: TGTGCCAGCAGCTTGGACCGTTCCTACGAGCAGTACTTC; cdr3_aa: CASSLDRSYEQYF
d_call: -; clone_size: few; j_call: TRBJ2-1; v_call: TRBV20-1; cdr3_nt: TGCAGTGCTAGAGATGCGGTAGCAGCCTACAATGAGCAGTTCTTC; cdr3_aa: CSARDAVAAYNEQFF
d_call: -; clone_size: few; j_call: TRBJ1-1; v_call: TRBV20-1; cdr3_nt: TGCAGTGCCGCCAATGAGGGGCGCCACACTGAAGCTTTCTTT; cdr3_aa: CSAANEGRHTEAFF
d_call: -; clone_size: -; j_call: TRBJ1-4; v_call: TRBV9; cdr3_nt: TGTGCCAGCAGCGTAGGGACACATGCGAATGAAAAACTGTTTTTT; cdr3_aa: CASSVGTHANEKLFF
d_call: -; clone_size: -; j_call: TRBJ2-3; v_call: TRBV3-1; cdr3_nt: TGTGCCAGCAGCCAAGATGGAGGGGTCCCGGATACGCAGTATTTT; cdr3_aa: CASSQDGGVPDTQYF
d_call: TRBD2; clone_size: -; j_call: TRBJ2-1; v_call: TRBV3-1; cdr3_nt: TGTGCCAGCAGCCATTCCCACCCAGCGGGGGGGAACAACAATGAGCAGTTCTTC; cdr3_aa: CASSHSHPAGGNNNEQFF
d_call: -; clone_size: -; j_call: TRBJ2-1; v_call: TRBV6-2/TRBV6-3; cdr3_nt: TGTGCCAGCAGCCGCGGAAGCGGGGAGCAGTTCTTC; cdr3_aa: CASSRGSGEQFF
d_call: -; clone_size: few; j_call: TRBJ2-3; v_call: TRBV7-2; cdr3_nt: TGTGCCAGCAGCTCGTGGGGAGGCACAGATACGCAGTATTTT; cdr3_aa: CASSSWGGTDTQYF
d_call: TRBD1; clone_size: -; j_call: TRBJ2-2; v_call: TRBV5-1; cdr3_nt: TGCGCCAGCAGCATAAAGACAGGGGGAATCGGGGAGCTGTTTTTT; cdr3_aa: CASSIKTGGIGELFF
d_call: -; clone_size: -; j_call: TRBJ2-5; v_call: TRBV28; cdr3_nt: TGTGCCAGCAGTTTAGGTCCCTCAATCCAAGAGACCCAGTACTTC; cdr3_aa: CASSLGPSIQETQYF
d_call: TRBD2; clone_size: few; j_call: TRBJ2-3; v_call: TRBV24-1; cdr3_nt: TGTGCCACCAGTGATGGACTAGCGGGGGTGGGAGATACGCAGTATTTT; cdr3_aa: CATSDGLAGVGDTQYF
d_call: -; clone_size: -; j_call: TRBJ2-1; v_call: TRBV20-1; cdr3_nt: TGCAGTGCTAGAGACAACAGGGCGAGTGAAAAAGTCAATGAGCAGATCTTC; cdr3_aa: CSARDNRASEKVNEQIF
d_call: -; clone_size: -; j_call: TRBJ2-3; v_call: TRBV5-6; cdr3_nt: TGTGCCAGCAGCTTGAGCGTGGCCAGGGGAGCCCCCACAGATACGCAGTATTTT; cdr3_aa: CASSLSVARGAPTDTQYF
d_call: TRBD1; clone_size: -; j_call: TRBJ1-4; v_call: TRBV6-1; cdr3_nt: TGTGCCAGCAGCCGCGGGACAGGGGTGGAAAAACTGTTTTTT; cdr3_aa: CASSRGTGVEKLFF
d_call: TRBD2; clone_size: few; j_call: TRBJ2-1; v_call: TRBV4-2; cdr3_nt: TGTGCCAGCAGCCGCGACTTAGCGGGGGGGCCTCCCAATGAGCAGTTCTTC; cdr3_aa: CASSRDLAGGPPNEQFF
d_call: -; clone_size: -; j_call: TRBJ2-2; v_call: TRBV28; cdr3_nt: TGTGCCAGCAGTTTCAGGGTGAGCGGGGAGCTGTTTTTT; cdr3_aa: CASSFRVSGELFF
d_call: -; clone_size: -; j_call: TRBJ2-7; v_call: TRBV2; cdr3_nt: TGTGCCAGCATACGGGATTTAGGGGACGAGCAGTACTTC; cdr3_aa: CASIRDLGDEQYF
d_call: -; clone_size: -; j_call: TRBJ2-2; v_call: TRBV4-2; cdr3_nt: TGTGCCAGCAGCCATGGGCAGGAAACCGGGGAGCTGTTTTTT; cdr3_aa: CASSHGQETGELFF
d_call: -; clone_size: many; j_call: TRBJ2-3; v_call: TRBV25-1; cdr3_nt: TGTGCCAGCAGTAGCAAGGAGTTAACAGATACGCAGTATTTT; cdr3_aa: CASSSKELTDTQYF
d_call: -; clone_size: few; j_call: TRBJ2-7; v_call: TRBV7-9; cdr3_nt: TGTGCCAGCAGCTTAGGAAACGGGGTCACCTACGAGCAGTACTTC; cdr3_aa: CASSLGNGVTYEQYF
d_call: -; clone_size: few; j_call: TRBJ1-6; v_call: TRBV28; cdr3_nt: TGTGCCAGCAGTTTCAGACCTCGTTCACCCCTCCACTTT; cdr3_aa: CASSFRPRSPLHF
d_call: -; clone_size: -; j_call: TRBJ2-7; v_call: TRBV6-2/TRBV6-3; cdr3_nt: TGTGCCTGCAGTCCCGTTACCTCGTGGGAGCAGTACTTC; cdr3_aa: CACSPVTSWEQYF
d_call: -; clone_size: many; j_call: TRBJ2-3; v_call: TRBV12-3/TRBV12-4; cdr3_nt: TGTGCCAGCAGTTTGGCGCCCGTAAGGACAGATACGCAGTATTTT; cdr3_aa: CASSLAPVRTDTQYF
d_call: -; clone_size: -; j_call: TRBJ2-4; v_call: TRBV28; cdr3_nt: TGTGCCAGCAGTTTAACGCGGTCGGGGATTCTAGCCAAAAACATTCAGTACTTC; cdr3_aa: CASSLTRSGILAKNIQYF
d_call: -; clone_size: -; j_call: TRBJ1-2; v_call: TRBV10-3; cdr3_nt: TGTGCCATCAGTGAGTGGGTCGAAAACTATGGCTACACCTTC; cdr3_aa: CAISEWVENYGYTF
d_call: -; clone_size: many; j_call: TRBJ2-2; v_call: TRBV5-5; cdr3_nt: TGTGCCAGCAGCTACCCAAACAGGGCCGGGGAGCTGTTTTTT; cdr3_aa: CASSYPNRAGELFF
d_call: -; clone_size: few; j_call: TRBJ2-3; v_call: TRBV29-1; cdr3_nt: TGCAGCGTTGAGACACTCAACACAGATACGCAGTATTTT; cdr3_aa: CSVETLNTDTQYF
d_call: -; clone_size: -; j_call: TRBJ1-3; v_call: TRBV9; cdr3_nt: TGTGCCAGCAGCGTAGATGGGGCGGGAAACACCATATATTTT; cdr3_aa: CASSVDGAGNTIYF
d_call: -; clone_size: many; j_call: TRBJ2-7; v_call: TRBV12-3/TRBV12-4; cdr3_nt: TGTGCCAGCAGGGACCTCACCTACGAGCAGTACTTC; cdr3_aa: CASRDLTYEQYF
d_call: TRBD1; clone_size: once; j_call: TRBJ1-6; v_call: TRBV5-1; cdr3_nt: TGCGCCAGCAGCAATGGACAGGGCCATAATTCACCCCTCCACTTT; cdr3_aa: CASSNGQGHNSPLHF
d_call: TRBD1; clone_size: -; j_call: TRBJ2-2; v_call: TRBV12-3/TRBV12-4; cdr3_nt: TGTGCCAGCAGTTACGACAGGGGGCGGGCCGGGGAGCTGTTTTTT; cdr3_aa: CASSYDRGRAGELFF
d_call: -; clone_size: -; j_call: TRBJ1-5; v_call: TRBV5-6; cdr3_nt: TGTGCCAGCAGCTCGGCGGGCAGCTGGGGTCAGCCCCAGCATTTT; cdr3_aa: CASSSAGSWGQPQHF
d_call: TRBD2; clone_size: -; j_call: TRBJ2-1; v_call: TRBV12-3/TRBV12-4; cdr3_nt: TGTGCCAGCAGTTTAAGCGGGGGGGATCGTACCACCCTCAATGAGCAGTTCTTC; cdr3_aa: CASSLSGGDRTTLNEQFF
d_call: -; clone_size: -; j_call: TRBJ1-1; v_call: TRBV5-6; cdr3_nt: TGTGCCAGCAGTTTGGACTTGGGGGACACTGAAGCTTTCTTT; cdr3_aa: CASSLDLGDTEAFF
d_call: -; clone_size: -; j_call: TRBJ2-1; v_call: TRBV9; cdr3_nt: TGTGCCAGCAGCGTAGCTCCCGACAGTATCTATGAGCAGTTCTTC; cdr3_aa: CASSVAPDSIYEQFF
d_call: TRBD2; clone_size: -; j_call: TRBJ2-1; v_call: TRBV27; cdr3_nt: TGTGCCAGCAGAAGACTAGCCCCGGGCGAGCAGTTCTTC; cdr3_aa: CASRRLAPGEQFF
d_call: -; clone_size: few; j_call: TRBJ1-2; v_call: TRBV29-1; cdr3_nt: TGCAGCGTTCGCCTGGACTCTCACTATGGCTACACCTTC; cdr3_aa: CSVRLDSHYGYTF
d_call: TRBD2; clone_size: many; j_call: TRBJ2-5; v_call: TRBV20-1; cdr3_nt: TGCAGTGCACCCGTTAGCGGGCAAGAGACCCAGTACTTC; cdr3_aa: CSAPVSGQETQYF
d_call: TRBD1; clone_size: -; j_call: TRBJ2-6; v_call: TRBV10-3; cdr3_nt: TGTGCCATCAGTGGTGGGACAGCCAACTCTGGGGCCAACGTCCTGACTTTC; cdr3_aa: CAISGGTANSGANVLTF
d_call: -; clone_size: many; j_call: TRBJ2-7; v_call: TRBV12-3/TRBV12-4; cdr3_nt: TGTGCCAGCAGTTTCTCGGGACCGCCTTTTTCCTACGAGCAGTACTTC; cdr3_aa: CASSFSGPPFSYEQYF
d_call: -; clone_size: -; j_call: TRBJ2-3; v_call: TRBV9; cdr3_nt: TGTGCCAGCAGCGTAGATGGGAGAGCTACGCAATATTTT; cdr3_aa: CASSVDGRATQYF